This paragraph reports one T cell receptor (beta chain). Its antigen remains unidentified. The input lacks base qualities; no much larger clone sits a single base away. Library method: 5' RACE. Instrument on record: Illumina HiSeq 2000. Template switching added a universal primer binding site, and the final cDNA carried a unique molecular identifier that allowed TCR cDNA molecules to be counted accurately. Specific primers in the conserved constant-segment region were used to synthesize first-strand cDNA for the TCR alpha and beta chains. To control for contamination, every cDNA library carried two barcodes: a SMART-Mk sample barcode plus Illumina barcodes. TruSeq adapter sequences, together with Illumina sample barcodes, were added in two successive PCR steps. The Illumina HiSeq platform was used with custom primers to sequence TCR alpha and beta cDNA libraries. The authors' analysis ran thus. Unique molecular identifiers were extracted from raw reads with MiGEC, and CDR3 positions were determined with MiXCR. Recombination models were inferred per individual with the repgenHMM and IGoR tools using an EM algorithm. The tcR package in R was used for shared clonotype analysis, with sharing normalized by the product of cloneset sizes. Out-of-frame nonproductive sequences were analyzed to study raw recombination free of thymic and clonal selection effects. The raw public data were reprocessed by TCRdb itself: fastp quality trimming at Q25, MiXCR clonotype calling, in-frame beta chains only. Each entry is one CDR3 protein sequence, shown with its most common DNA and genes. The V and J calls follow TCRdb's processing rather than the paper's. The sample table lists 250,000 or so distinct CDR3 sequences, about 13% of them with a count of one. About 4% of the sample lies in the top ten.

Every donor in the study was a healthy Caucasian. Three pairs of female monozygotic twins, all aged roughly 18 to 29 years, were included in the twin cohort. Using Miltenyi CD45RO+ enrichment and human naive T-cell isolation kits, memory (CD45RO+) and naive T cells were isolated from PBMC. The data are from a study of identical twins (TCRdb year 2016). Looking at the study overall: The study deep-sequenced TCR alpha and beta repertoires from monozygotic twins, unrelated adults of various ages and cord blood to test whether fetal clonotypes persist. To rule out contamination, replicate twin experiments were performed at different times with different library preparation protocols.

The research as a whole found: Because the same donors could not be followed over many years, the conclusions relied on cross-sectional statistical analysis. Zero-insertion analyses could be partly confounded by invariant T cells such as MAIT and iNKT, though diverse VJ usage argued against such confounding for most clonotypes. Fewer insertions were carried by abundant cord blood beta clonotypes; a weaker similar trend was observed in young adult naive repertoires, while no such trend was observed in memory repertoires. Out-of-frame TCR alpha sequences shared between twins showed an excess of low generation-probability sequences compared with coincidental sharing between unrelated individuals. In monozygotic twins, recombination models systematically underestimated out-of-frame TCR alpha sharing, but the models matched the sharing seen between unrelated individuals. In beta out-of-frame sequences, excess twin sharing was weaker, because having fewer shared sequences lowered the signal-to-noise ratio.

Including cysteine and phenylalanine, the CDR3 has 16 amino acids. CDR3 DNA only is kept here, 48 bases in frame from base 1. The germline V gene gives CDR1 as MNHEY and CDR2 as SVGEGT. Germline trimming amounts to 6 bases on V and 5 bases on J, with 5 as the count of junction bases outside the gene matches. The same specimen was also included in a second study, on yellow fever vaccine responses in identical twins. The second paper further reports: The T cell response to vaccination in identical twins was reported by the authors to appear partly convergent and partly personalized. In the study, vaccine-responding T cell clones were precisely tracked in identical twins.

The sequenced material came from memory (CD45RO+) T cells sorted from blood. The cell subset or site tag for this specimen amounts to: CD45RO+ enriched T cells. The clonotype originates from a woman between 18 and 29 years old in good health. This chain is built from TRBV6-2 or TRBV6-3 and TRBJ2-2, with 14 junctional bases fitting TRBD2. DNA sequence: TGTGCCAGCAGGCGTGGGACTAGCGGGAGAACCGGGGAGCTGTTTTTT. The encoded protein is CASRRGTSGRTGELFF.